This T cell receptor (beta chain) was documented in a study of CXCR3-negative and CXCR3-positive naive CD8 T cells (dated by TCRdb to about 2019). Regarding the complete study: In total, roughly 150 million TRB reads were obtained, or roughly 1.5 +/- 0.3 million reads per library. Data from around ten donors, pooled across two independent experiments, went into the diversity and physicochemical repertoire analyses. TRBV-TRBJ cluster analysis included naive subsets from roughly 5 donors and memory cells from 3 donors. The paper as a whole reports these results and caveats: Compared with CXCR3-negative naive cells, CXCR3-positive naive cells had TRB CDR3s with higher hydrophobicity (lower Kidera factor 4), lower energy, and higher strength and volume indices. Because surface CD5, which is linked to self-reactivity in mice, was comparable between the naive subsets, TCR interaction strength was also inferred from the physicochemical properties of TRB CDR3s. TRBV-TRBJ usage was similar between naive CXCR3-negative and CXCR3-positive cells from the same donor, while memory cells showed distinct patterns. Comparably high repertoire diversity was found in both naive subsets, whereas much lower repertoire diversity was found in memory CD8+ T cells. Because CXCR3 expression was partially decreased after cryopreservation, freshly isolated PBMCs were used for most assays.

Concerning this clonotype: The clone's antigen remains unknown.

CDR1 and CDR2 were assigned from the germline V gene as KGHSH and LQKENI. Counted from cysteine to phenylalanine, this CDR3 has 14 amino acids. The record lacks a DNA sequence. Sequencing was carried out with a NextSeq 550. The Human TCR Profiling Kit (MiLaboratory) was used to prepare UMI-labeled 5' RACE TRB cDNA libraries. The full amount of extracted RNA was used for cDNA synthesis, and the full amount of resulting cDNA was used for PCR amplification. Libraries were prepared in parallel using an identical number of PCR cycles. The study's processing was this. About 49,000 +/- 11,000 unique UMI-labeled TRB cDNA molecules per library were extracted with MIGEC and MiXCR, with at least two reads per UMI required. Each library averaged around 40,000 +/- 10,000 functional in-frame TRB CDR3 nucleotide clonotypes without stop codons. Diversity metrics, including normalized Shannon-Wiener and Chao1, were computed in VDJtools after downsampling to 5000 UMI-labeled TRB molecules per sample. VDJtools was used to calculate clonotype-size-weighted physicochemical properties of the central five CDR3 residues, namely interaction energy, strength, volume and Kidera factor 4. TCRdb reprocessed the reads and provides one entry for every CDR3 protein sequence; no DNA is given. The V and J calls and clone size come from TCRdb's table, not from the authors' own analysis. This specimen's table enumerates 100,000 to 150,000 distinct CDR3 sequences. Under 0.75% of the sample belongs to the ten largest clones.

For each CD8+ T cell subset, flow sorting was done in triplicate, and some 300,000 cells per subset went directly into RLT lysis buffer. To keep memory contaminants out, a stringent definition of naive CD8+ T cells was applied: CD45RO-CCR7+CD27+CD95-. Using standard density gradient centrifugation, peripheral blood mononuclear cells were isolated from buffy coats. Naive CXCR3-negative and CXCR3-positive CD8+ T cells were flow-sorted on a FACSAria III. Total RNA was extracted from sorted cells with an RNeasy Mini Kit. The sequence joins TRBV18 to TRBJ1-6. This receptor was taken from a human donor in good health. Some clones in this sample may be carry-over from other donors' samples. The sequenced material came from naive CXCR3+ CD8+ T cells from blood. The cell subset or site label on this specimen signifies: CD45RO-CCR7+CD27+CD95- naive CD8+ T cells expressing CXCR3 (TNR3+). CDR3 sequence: CASSGRQLDSPLHF.